This T cell receptor beta chain was recorded in a study of blood T cell repertoires in COVID-19. Study-level background: COVID-19 samples, acute and convalescent, were from the United States, Italy and Spain. The analysed material was cDNA or gDNA that came from T cells, B-cell-depleted T cells, or PBMCs.

Per the original methods: From reference gene primer amplification, estimates of nucleated cell counts were derived. Measured with immunoSEQ multiplex PCR; TCRdb has only the in-frame clones, and not every one. That table furnishes V, J and clone size, whereas the DNA furnished D and trimming. The sample shows about 200,000 clones, about 86% of them seen only once. Trimming took 1 base from V and 5 from J; bases not matched to a gene: 10. Germline V gives CDR1 LNHNV, CDR2 YYDKDF (reference sequence). This CDR3 region has 17 residues. Sequenced input: peripheral blood. The clonotype comes from a woman in her seventies with acute or convalescent COVID-19. The rearrangement links TRBV15 to TRBJ2-3; 9 bases map to TRBD1. This chain's CDR3 is CATSRVRTGVIRDTQYF. CDR3 nucleotide sequence: TGTGCCACCAGCAGAGTTAGGACAGGGGTTATCAGAGATACGCAGTATTTT.